Following are 8 T cell receptor beta chains from one sample sequenced in a study of response to subunit inactivated influenza vaccine. A single record per CDR3 protein comes from TCRdb applying MiXCR to the RT-PCR reads. The sample shows about 780,000 distinct CDR3 sequences, under 20% of them seen only once. The sequencing used PBMCs from blood, collected roughly 5 days after vaccination. The receptors stem from a man in his fifties who received an inactivated influenza vaccine.

The V call is TRBV5-8, the J call TRBJ2-7, with no clear D. The CDR3 contains 9 residues. Per the germline V gene, CDR1 is SGHTS and CDR2 is YDEGEE. V shed 0 bases and J shed 8 bases, with 0 bases lying between them. In nucleotides, the CDR3 is TGTGCCAGCAGCTTGGAGCAGTACTTC. Protein: CASSLEQYF.

At least ten counts were recorded for this clonotype. This chain joins TRBV20-1 and TRBJ2-5; D is perhaps TRBD1 (5 bases). The CDR3 has 13 residues. V lost 1 base and J 2 bases, leaving 8 bases between the germline ends. The germline V gene has CDR1 DFQATT and CDR2 SNEGSKA (reference sequence). The CDR3 DNA follows: TGCAGTGCTAGAGCGACAGATCAAGAGACCCAGTACTTC. It translates to CSARATDQETQYF.

This chain joins TRBV7-2 and TRBJ2-7; D may be TRBD1 or TRBD2 (5 bases each). The CDR3 consists of 15 residues. Germline CDR1 SGHTA, CDR2 FQGNSA. The V end lost 4 bases, the J end lost 0 bases, and 13 bases lay between the germline ends. In nucleotides, the CDR3 is TGTGCCAGCAGCTCCTTTAGCGACAGCTCCTACGAGCAGTACTTC. Protein product: CASSSFSDSSYEQYF. The full variable domain, rest sourced from reference TRBV7-2 and TRBJ2-7, is GAGVSQSPSNKVTEKGKDVELRCDPISGHTALYWYRQSLGQGLEFLIYFQGNSAPDKSGLPSDRFSAERTGGSVSTLTIQRTQQEDSAVYLCASSSFSDSSYEQYFGPGTRLTVT.

The chain uses TRBV6-5 and TRBJ1-4; D call uncertain. The V end was cut by 4 bases, the J end by 0 bases, with 9 bases between. CDR1 and CDR2 (germline): MNHEY, SVGAGI. This CDR3 contains 15 residues. In DNA form, the CDR3 reads TGTGCCAGCAGTTTCGGCGTTGCAACTAATGAAAAACTGTTTTTT. This encodes CASSFGVATNEKLFF.

In its sample, this clonotype was seen once. The chain links TRBV7-9 to TRBJ2-1, with 11 bases matching TRBD2. Looked up from germline, CDR1 is SEHNR and CDR2 is FQNEAQ (reference sequence). With 5 bases clipped from V and 7 bases from J, the junction kept 10 bases outside the gene matches. The CDR3 consists of 16 residues. The chain's CDR3 is CASSTSSGRFRNEQFF. The CDR3 DNA sequence: TGTGCCAGCAGCACATCTAGCGGGAGGTTTAGAAATGAGCAGTTCTTC. The complete variable domain, with remaining parts taken from reference TRBV7-9 and TRBJ2-1, reads DTGVSQNPRHKITKRGQNVTFRCDPISEHNRLYWYRQTLGQGPEFLTYFQNEAQLEKSRLLSDRFSAERPKGSFSTLEIQRTEQGDSAMYLCASSTSSGRFRNEQFFGPGTRLTVL.

This chain links TRBV4-3 with TRBJ2-1; D remains unclear. The CDR3 is 14 residues long. Looked up from germline, CDR1 is LGHNA and CDR2 is YSLEER. V was clipped by 1 base and J by 6 bases, with 10 bases between them. CDR3 in amino acids: CASSQGARTNEQFF. CDR3 bases: TGCGCCAGCAGCCAAGGGGCGCGGACCAATGAGCAGTTCTTC.

V is TRBV7-9 and J is TRBJ1-1; TRBD1 is a possible D gene (5 bases). The CDR3 spans 14 residues. Germline values: CDR1 SEHNR, CDR2 FQNEAQ (reference sequence). Trimming pared 7 bases from V and 4 bases from J, leaving 16 bases between. The CDR3 sequence: CASTPGGSVTEAFF. DNA of the CDR3: TGTGCCAGCACCCCGGGGGGATCAGTCACTGAAGCTTTCTTT.

The CDR3 is CASSYSVSYEQFF. The CDR3 DNA follows: TGTGCCAGCAGTTACAGTGTGAGTTATGAGCAGTTCTTC. V usage is TRBV6-2 or TRBV6-3 and J usage is TRBJ2-1; D not resolved. The germline CDR1 and CDR2 sequences are MNHEY and SVGEGT. The CDR3 runs 13 residues. V was clipped by 2 bases and J by 8 bases, with 10 bases between them.